This T cell receptor (beta chain) appears in the sequencing data of a study of blood T cell repertoires in COVID-19. Study-wide background: Sites in the United States, Italy and Spain provided acute and convalescent COVID-19 samples. In each case, the material was cDNA or gDNA derived from T cells, B-cell-depleted T cells, or PBMCs.

This CDR3 comprises 12 residues. V lost 3 bases and J lost 8, with 10 bases in between. Source study methods: By means of reference gene primer amplification, nucleated cell counts were estimated. Data came from immunoSEQ multiplex PCR; TCRdb stores just in-frame clones and leaves some out. V, J and clone size are those of that table, while D and trimming were read from the DNA. The table includes about 210,000 clones, about 89% detected once. The chain couples TRBV12-3 or TRBV12-4 to TRBJ1-2; no reliable D call. Sequenced: peripheral blood. The source is a woman aged 35 to 49 with acute or convalescent COVID-19. The CDR3 loop reads CASSFLRRGYTF. Written as DNA, the CDR3 is TGTGCCAGCAGTTTCCTCCGCCGGGGCTACACCTTC.